These T cell receptor beta chains were read from a single sample in a study of blood T cells in healthy people across ages. TCRdb redid the calling of the 5' RACE reads with MiXCR, one entry per CDR3 protein. The sample holds 1.2 million to 1.5 million distinct CDR3 sequences, roughly 64% seen once. Sequenced input: blood. These receptors were taken from a man between 18 and 29 years old in good health. Both conserved end residues are part of each CDR3. D genes are given only for firm matches. Rows may omit the clone size; those that give it use once, few, many or a size class.

many TRBJ2-5 NA TRBV7-9 CASSATETQYF TGTGCCAGCAGTGCCACAGAGACCCAGTACTTC
NA TRBJ2-1 NA TRBV29-1 CSVDSTFNLNEQFF TGCAGCGTTGACTCTACTTTCAACCTTAATGAGCAGTTCTTC
once TRBJ1-1 NA TRBV5-4 CASSIVGSTEAFF TGTGCCAGCAGCATCGTAGGGAGCACTGAAGCTTTCTTT
NA TRBJ2-1 TRBD1 TRBV6-1 CASRDRGRDNEQFF TGTGCCAGCAGAGACAGGGGGCGCGACAATGAGCAGTTCTTC
few TRBJ2-7 TRBD2 TRBV29-1 CSVEAAGRYEQYF TGCAGCGTTGAAGCAGCGGGGCGGTACGAGCAGTACTTC
few TRBJ2-2 NA TRBV7-2 CASSLLAGSTGELFF TGTGCCAGCAGCTTGCTGGCGGGTAGTACCGGGGAGCTGTTTTTT
NA TRBJ2-7 NA TRBV11-2 CASSSTRELDEQYF TGTGCCAGCAGCTCGACCCGGGAATTGGATGAGCAGTACTTC
NA TRBJ2-3 NA TRBV21-1 CASSKAGEGPVADTQYF TGTGCCAGCAGCAAAGCAGGGGAGGGCCCGGTGGCAGATACGCAGTATTTT
NA TRBJ2-1 TRBD2 TRBV14 CASSQRLAGVLFF TGTGCCAGCAGCCAGAGACTAGCGGGAGTTCTGTTCTTC
NA TRBJ2-1 NA TRBV4-1 CASSQVTGPFHNEQFF TGCGCCAGCAGCCAAGTTACAGGACCGTTCCACAATGAGCAGTTCTTC
NA TRBJ2-4 NA TRBV20-1 CSARDWQGGNIQYF TGCAGTGCTAGAGATTGGCAGGGCGGGAACATTCAGTACTTC
NA TRBJ1-1 NA TRBV4-1 CASSQEEDLSTEAFF TGCGCCAGCAGCCAAGAAGAGGATCTTAGCACTGAAGCTTTCTTT
NA TRBJ2-1 TRBD1 TRBV20-1 CSAPSAGGPLNEQFF TGCAGTGCTCCATCGGCAGGGGGACCGCTCAATGAGCAGTTCTTC
NA TRBJ2-3 NA TRBV5-4 CASTRDFSSTDTQYF TGTGCCAGCACCCGTGACTTTAGCTCCACAGATACGCAGTATTTT
NA TRBJ1-1 NA TRBV29-1 CSVVGQEAFF TGCAGCGTTGTGGGTCAAGAAGCTTTCTTT
few TRBJ2-3 NA TRBV6-2/TRBV6-3 CASSYSISPDTYSTDTQYF TGTGCCAGCAGTTACTCGATTAGCCCAGACACCTACAGCACAGATACGCAGTATTTT
NA TRBJ2-1 NA TRBV7-6 CASSLVGCEQFF TGTGCCAGCAGCTTAGTAGGGTGTGAGCAGTTCTTC
NA TRBJ1-2 NA TRBV29-1 CSVQTRAILNYGYTF TGCAGCGTCCAGACTCGGGCGATCTTAAACTATGGCTACACCTTC
NA TRBJ1-2 TRBD1 TRBV27 CASTGTGGEDGGYTF TGTGCCAGTACCGGGACAGGGGGCGAAGATGGTGGCTACACCTTC
NA TRBJ1-5 TRBD1 TRBV29-1 CSVGTGDQPQHF TGCAGCGTCGGGACAGGGGATCAGCCCCAGCATTTT
NA TRBJ2-3 TRBD2 TRBV20-1 CSARETSGGVTDTQYF TGCAGTGCTAGAGAGACTAGCGGGGGGGTCACAGATACGCAGTATTTT
NA TRBJ2-1 NA TRBV4-1 CASSQVSWDEQFF TGCGCCAGCAGCCAAGTCTCCTGGGATGAGCAGTTCTTC
few TRBJ1-4 TRBD1 TRBV27 CASRTNRGEGEKLFF TGTGCCAGCAGAACCAACAGGGGTGAGGGAGAAAAACTGTTTTTT
once TRBJ1-5 NA TRBV4-3 CASSPPGAGWVWSNQPQHF TGCGCCAGCAGCCCCCCGGGTGCCGGATGGGTGTGGAGCAATCAGCCCCAGCATTTT
once TRBJ2-3 NA TRBV18 CASSPEAEPQYF TGTGCCAGCTCACCAGAGGCAGAACCGCAGTATTTT
NA TRBJ2-7 TRBD2 TRBV20-1 CSAPGLGVYEQYF TGCAGTGCCCCGGGACTAGGTGTCTACGAGCAGTACTTC
NA TRBJ2-7 NA TRBV2 CASLGSEEAQYF TGTGCCAGCTTAGGGTCTGAAGAGGCCCAGTACTTC
few TRBJ2-7 TRBD1 TRBV20-1 CSARIYRDRPYEQYF TGCAGTGCTAGAATATACCGGGACAGGCCCTACGAGCAGTACTTC
NA TRBJ2-5 TRBD1 TRBV12-3/TRBV12-4 CASSFVTGQNQETQYF TGTGCCAGCAGTTTTGTGACGGGACAGAATCAAGAGACCCAGTACTTC
once TRBJ1-5 NA TRBV4-1 CASSQVDRQPQHF TGCGCCAGCAGCCAAGTTGACCGACAGCCCCAGCATTTT
NA TRBJ1-1 TRBD1 TRBV12-3/TRBV12-4 CASRQTGESTEAFF TGTGCCAGCAGGCAGACAGGGGAGTCCACTGAAGCTTTCTTT
NA TRBJ1-5 TRBD1 TRBV6-6 CASSSPDRAYQPQHF TGTGCCAGCAGTTCCCCGGACAGGGCCTATCAGCCCCAGCATTTT
NA TRBJ2-3 NA TRBV28 CASIEGRIGHTDTQYF TGTGCCAGCATCGAGGGGAGGATCGGGCACACAGATACGCAGTATTTT
NA TRBJ2-5 NA TRBV28 CASSPGTRREVQYF TGTGCCAGCAGTCCGGGGACCCGTAGGGAGGTCCAGTACTTC
NA TRBJ2-2 TRBD1 TRBV4-1 CASSPDRGGGELFF TGCGCCAGCAGCCCGGACAGGGGAGGCGGGGAGCTGTTTTTT
NA TRBJ1-2 TRBD1 TRBV2 CASSAVLRTGGGYTF TGTGCCAGCAGTGCTGTGTTAAGGACAGGGGGAGGCTACACCTTC
NA TRBJ2-1 NA TRBV3-1 CASSQGLEPGAMFF TGTGCCAGCAGCCAAGGCCTTGAACCGGGTGCGATGTTCTTC
few TRBJ2-2 TRBD1 TRBV20-1 CSATYRGRPLNTGELFF TGCAGTGCGACTTACAGGGGGCGCCCCCTGAACACCGGGGAGCTGTTTTTT
few TRBJ2-1 NA TRBV29-1 CSHFDGNYNEQFF TGCAGCCACTTCGACGGGAACTACAATGAGCAGTTCTTC
NA TRBJ2-3 NA TRBV5-1 CASSGTGTEFSDTQYF TGCGCCAGCAGCGGAACCGGGACCGAGTTCTCCGATACGCAGTATTTT
NA TRBJ1-1 NA TRBV3-1 CASSQDRGTAFF TGTGCCAGCAGCCAAGACAGGGGCACGGCTTTCTTT
NA TRBJ2-1 TRBD1 TRBV7-2 CASYLTGGASNEQFF TGTGCCAGCTACCTTACAGGGGGCGCATCAAATGAGCAGTTCTTC
NA TRBJ2-3 NA TRBV4-3 CASSQAVREAPDTQYF TGCGCCAGCAGCCAAGCGGTCAGGGAGGCCCCAGATACGCAGTATTTT
NA TRBJ1-5 NA TRBV20-1 CSARPHTPTPNQPQHF TGCAGTGCTAGGCCCCACACTCCTACCCCAAATCAGCCCCAGCATTTT
NA TRBJ2-1 NA TRBV4-3 CASSQDRGTVPNEQFF TGCGCCAGCAGCCAAGATCGGGGGACGGTCCCCAATGAGCAGTTCTTC
NA TRBJ2-7 TRBD2 TRBV6-6 CASSQHSISGALYEQYF TGTGCCAGCAGTCAGCACTCCATTAGCGGGGCCCTTTACGAGCAGTACTTC
NA TRBJ2-6 NA TRBV12-3/TRBV12-4 CASSSGFTGANVLTF TGTGCCAGCAGTTCAGGGTTTACTGGGGCCAACGTCCTGACTTTC